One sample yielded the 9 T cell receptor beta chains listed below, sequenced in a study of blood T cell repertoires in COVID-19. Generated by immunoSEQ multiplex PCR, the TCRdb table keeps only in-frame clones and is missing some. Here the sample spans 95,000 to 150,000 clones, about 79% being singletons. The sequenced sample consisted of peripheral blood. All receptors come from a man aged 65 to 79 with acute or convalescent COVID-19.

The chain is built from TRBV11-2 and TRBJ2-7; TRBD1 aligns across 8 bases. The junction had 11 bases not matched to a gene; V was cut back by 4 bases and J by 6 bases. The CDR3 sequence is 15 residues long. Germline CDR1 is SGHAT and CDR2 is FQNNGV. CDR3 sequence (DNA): TGTGCCAGCAGCTCGAGGACAGGGAATAATGCCGAGCAGTACTTC. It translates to CASSSRTGNNAEQYF.

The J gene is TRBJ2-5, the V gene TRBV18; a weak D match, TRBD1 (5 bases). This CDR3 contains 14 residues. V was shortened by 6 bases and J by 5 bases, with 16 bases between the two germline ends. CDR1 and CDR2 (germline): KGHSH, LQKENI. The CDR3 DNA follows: TGTGCCAGCTCCCTAAACCAGGGTGGGGAGACCCAGTACTTC. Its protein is CASSLNQGGETQYF.

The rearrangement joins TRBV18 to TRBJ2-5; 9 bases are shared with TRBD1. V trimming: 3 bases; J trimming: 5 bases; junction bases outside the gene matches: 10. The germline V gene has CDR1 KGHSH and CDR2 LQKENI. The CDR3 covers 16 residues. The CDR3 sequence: CASSPPGTGYWETQYF. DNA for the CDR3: TGTGCCAGCTCACCGCCCGGGACAGGGTACTGGGAGACCCAGTACTTC.

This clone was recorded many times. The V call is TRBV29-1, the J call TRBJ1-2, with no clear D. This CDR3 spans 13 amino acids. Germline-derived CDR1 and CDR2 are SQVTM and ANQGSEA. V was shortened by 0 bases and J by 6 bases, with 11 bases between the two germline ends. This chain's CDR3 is CSVEDPQVDGYTF. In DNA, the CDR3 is TGCAGCGTTGAAGATCCGCAGGTCGATGGCTACACCTTC.

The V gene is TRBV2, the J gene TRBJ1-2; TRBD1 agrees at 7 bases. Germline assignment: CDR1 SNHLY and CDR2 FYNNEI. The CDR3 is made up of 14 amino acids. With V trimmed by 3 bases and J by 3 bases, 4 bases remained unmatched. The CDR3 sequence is CASSDFGQDYGYTF. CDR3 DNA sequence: TGTGCCAGCAGTGATTTTGGACAGGACTATGGCTACACCTTC.

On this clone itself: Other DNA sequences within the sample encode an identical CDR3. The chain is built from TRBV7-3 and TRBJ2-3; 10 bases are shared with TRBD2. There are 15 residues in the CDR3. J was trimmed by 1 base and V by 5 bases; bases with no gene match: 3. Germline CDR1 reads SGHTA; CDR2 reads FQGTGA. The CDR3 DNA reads TGTGCCAGCAGCCGAGCGGGGGGGGGCACAGATACGCAGTATTTT. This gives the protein CASSRAGGGTDTQYF.

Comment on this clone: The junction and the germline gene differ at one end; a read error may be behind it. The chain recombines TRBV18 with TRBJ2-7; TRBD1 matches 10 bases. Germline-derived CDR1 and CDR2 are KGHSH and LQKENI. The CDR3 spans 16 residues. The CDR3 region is CASSPPPGQGSYGQYF. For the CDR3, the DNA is TGTGCCAGCTCACCACCGCCGGGACAGGGGAGTTACGGGCAGTACTTC.

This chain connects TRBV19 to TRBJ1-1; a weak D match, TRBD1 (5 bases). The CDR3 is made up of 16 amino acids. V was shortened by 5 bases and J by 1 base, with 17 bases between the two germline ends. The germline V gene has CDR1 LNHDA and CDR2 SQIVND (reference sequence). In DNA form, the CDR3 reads TGTGCCAGTAGTCTCCTCTGGAGGGGCACGAACACTGAAGCTTTCTTT. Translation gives CASSLLWRGTNTEAFF.

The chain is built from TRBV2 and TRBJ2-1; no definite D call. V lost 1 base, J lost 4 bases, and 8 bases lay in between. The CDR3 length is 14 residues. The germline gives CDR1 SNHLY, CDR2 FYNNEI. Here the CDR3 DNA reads TGTGCCAGCAGTGAAGGGGCAGTTTACAATGAGCAGTTCTTC. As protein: CASSEGAVYNEQFF.